The 7 T cell receptor delta chains reported below all come from one sample, sequenced in a study of DNA immune sequencing with unique molecular identifiers. A 32-plex genomic DNA assay used primers for all 8 TRDV and 4 TRDJ genes. A 12-nucleotide UMI was added during roughly 3 barcoding PCR cycles before adapter PCR. TCRdb fed the multiplex PCR reads into CATT to redo clone calling. The data contain about 4,500 delta-chain clones, 10% to 15% of them singletons. Sequences were obtained from gamma-delta T cells enriched from blood buffy coat, or unenriched PBMCs (not recorded which). The source of these receptors is a human donor in good health.

The V call is TRDV1, the J call TRDJ1; 10 bases agree with TRDD3. TCRdb gives no J gene; it was assigned here by matching the DNA to germline. This CDR3 has 24 residues. V trimming: 0 bases; J trimming: 0 bases; junction bases outside the gene matches: 25. Germline CDR1 and CDR2: TSWWSYY and QGS. The chain's CDR3 is CALGELALPYPYWGIPPYTDKLIF. DNA of the CDR3: TGTGCTCTTGGGGAACTAGCACTTCCATACCCGTACTGGGGGATTCCTCCCTACACCGATAAACTCATCTTT.

In its sample, this clone was seen a few times. This chain connects TRDV1 to TRDJ1; 7 bases match TRDD2. The CDR3 totals 20 residues. V shed 0 bases, J shed 2 bases, and the junction held 18 bases outside the gene matches. Germline values: CDR1 TSWWSYY, CDR2 QGS. The CDR3 sequence: CALGELPLFLRTHLTDKLIF. In DNA form, the CDR3 reads TGTGCTCTTGGGGAACTTCCTCTTTTCCTACGAACGCACTTAACCGATAAACTCATCTTT.

The sample holds many counts of this clone. At the DNA level, this CDR3 is encoded by other sequences in the same sample as well. This rearrangement joins TRAV38-2/DV8 to TRDJ1, with 10 bases aligning to TRDD3. CDR1 and CDR2 from the germline V gene are TSESDYY and QEAYKQQN. V lost 0 bases and J lost 5; bases outside the gene matches: 19. The CDR3 totals 20 residues. CDR3 sequence reads: CAYRSATILRALLGDDKLIF. As DNA, the CDR3 is TGTGCTTATAGGAGCGCGACTATCCTACGTGCCCTACTGGGGGATGATAAACTCATCTTT.

Concerning this clone: A read error may explain this, as a much larger clone is one base away. The rearrangement joins TRDV1 to TRDJ1; D is tentatively TRDD2 or TRDD3 (9 bases each). TCRdb lists no J gene, so it was determined here by aligning the DNA to germline. This CDR3 has 24 amino acids. Germline values: CDR1 TSWWSYY, CDR2 QGS. V was clipped by 5 bases and J by 0 bases, with 40 bases between them. The CDR3, as DNA: TGTGCTCTTGGGCCAAACCTTCCTACGTACGTGGGGATCTACTGGGGGAATTACACCGATAAACTCATCTTT. Residues: CALGPNLPTYVGIYWGNYTDKLIF.

The chain uses TRDV2 and TRDJ1, with 10 bases lining up with TRDD3. V shed 2 bases and J 4 bases; nucleotides not matched to a gene: 6. This CDR3 spans 15 amino acids. Germline V gene data show CDR1 as GEAIGNYY and CDR2 as EKD. CDR3 sequence: CACDILGDRDDKLIF. CDR3 coding DNA: TGTGCCTGTGACATTCTGGGGGATAGGGACGATAAACTCATCTTT.

The sample holds a few counts of this clone. With only one base between it and a far larger clone, this is likely a read error. At the DNA level, this CDR3 is encoded by other sequences in the same sample as well. V and J are TRDV2 and TRDJ1; no definite D call. The V gene's germline CDR1 is GEAIGNYY and CDR2 EKD. Trimming stripped 3 bases from V and 0 bases from J, with 13 bases between. This CDR3 has 15 amino acids. This chain's CDR3 is CACDGVGANTDKLIF. The CDR3 DNA follows: TGTGCCTGTGACGGCGTCGGCGCAAACACCGATAAACTCATCTTT.

The sample holds many counts of this clone. V gene TRAV29/DV5 combines with J gene TRDJ1; 9 bases are a match to TRDD3. V lost 0 bases, J lost 5 bases, and 17 bases stayed unmatched. The CDR3 runs 18 residues. The germline V gene has CDR1 NSMFDY and CDR2 ISSIKDK. CDR3 sequence: CAASDTLLLGGYLDKLIF. Here the CDR3 DNA reads TGTGCAGCAAGCGACACACTCCTACTGGGGGGATACCTGGATAAACTCATCTTT.